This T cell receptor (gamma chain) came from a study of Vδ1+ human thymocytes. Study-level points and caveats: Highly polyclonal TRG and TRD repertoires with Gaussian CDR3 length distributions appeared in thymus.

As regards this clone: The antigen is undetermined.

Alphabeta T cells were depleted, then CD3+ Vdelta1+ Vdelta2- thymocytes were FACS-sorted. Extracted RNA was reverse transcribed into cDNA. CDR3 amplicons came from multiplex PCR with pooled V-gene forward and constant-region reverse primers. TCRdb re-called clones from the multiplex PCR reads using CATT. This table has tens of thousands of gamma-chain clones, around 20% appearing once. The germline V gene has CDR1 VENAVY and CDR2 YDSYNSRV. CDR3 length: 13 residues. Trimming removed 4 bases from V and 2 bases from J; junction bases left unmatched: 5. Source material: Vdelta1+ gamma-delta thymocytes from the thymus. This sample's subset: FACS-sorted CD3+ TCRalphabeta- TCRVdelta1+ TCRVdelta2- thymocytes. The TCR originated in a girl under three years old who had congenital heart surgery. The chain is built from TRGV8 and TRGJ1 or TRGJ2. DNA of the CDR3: TGTGCCACCTGGGAGGAGGATTATTATAAGAAACTCTTT. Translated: CATWEEDYYKKLF.